This T cell receptor beta chain was recorded in a study of CD8+ T cells in alopecia areata. For the study at large: Treated patients received oral tofacitinib, 5 to 10 mg twice daily. Treated patients received severity scores based on the percentage of scalp area affected. Tofacitinib therapy lasting 6 to 18 months was followed by 6 months off drug. Study results and limitations: Possibly because of HLA-related factors, TCR sharing was less clear across patients than in mice.

This clone was counted a few times. Its antigen remains unknown. RNA was isolated and reverse transcribed to cDNA, the sequencing template. TCRdb keeps only in-frame clones here, not all; method: immunoSEQ multiplex PCR. The sample contains 110,000 to 150,000 clones, roughly 54% of which appear only once. The sample's treatment: oral pan-JAK inhibitor, 5-10 mg twice daily. With 1 base clipped from V and 12 bases from J, the junction kept 10 bases outside the gene matches. The CDR3 runs to 15 residues. The germline CDR1 and CDR2 sequences are MGHRA and YSYEKL. This sample comprised CD8+ T cells sorted from blood, obtained at week 4, from a patient treated with tofacitinib. The chain employs TRBV4-1 and TRBJ1-4; TRBD1 aligns across 8 bases. The source of this sequence is a human donor with alopecia areata. DNA for the CDR3: TGCGCCAGCAGCCAAGTTTGGATAGGACAGGGTGAACTGTTTTTT. This codes for CASSQVWIGQGELFF.